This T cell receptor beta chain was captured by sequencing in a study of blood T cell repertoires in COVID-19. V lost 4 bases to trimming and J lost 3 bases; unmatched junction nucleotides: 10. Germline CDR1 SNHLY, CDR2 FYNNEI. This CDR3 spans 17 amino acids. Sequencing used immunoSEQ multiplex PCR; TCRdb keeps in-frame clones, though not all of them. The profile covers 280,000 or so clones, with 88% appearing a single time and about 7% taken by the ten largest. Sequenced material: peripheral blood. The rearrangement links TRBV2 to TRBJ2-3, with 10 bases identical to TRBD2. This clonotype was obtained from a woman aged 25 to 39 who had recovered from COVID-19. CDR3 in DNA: TGTGCCAGCAGTGCTTCCCCACTAGCGGGGCTTACAGATACGCAGTATTTT. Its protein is CASSASPLAGLTDTQYF. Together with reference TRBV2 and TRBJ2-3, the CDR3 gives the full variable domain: EPEVTQTPSHQVTQMGQEVILRCVPISNHLYFYWYRQILGQKVEFLVSFYNNEISEKSEIFDDQFSVERPDGSNFTLKIRSTKLEDSAMYFCASSASPLAGLTDTQYFGPGTRLTVL.